Listed here are 5 T cell receptor beta chains from one sample, sequenced in a study of blood T cell repertoires in COVID-19. Generated by immunoSEQ multiplex PCR, the TCRdb table keeps only in-frame clones and is missing some. The profile shows hundreds of thousands of clones, around nine tenths of them singletons. Specimen: peripheral blood. These receptors came from a woman in her seventies with COVID-19, enrolled during active disease.

The chain employs TRBV10-3 and TRBJ1-1; possibly TRBD1 for D (6 bases). Germline-derived CDR1 and CDR2 are ENHRY and SYGVKD. V was pared by 7 bases and J by 2 bases, with 14 bases between. The CDR3 extends over 14 amino acids. This chain's CDR3 is CAITPGTTNTEAFF. The CDR3 nucleotides read TGTGCCATCACCCCCGGGACAACCAACACTGAAGCTTTCTTT.

The V call is TRBV5-8, the J call TRBJ1-1; 7 nucleotides line up with TRBD1. Per germline, CDR1 SGHTS and CDR2 YDEGEE. The J segment lost 4 bases and the V segment lost 4 bases, leaving 13 bases of the junction unmatched. This CDR3 is built from 16 residues. CDR3 protein: CASSLRLTGRITEAFF. CDR3 nucleotides: TGTGCCAGCAGCCTGCGCCTGACAGGGAGGATCACTGAAGCTTTCTTT.

The CDR3 is CASSLRSPTGGASPLHF. In DNA, the CDR3 is TGTGCCAGCAGCTTAAGGAGCCCAACAGGGGGCGCTTCACCCCTCCACTTT. The V gene is TRBV7-2, the J gene TRBJ1-6; 9 bases map to TRBD1. Germline assignment: CDR1 SGHTA and CDR2 FQGNSA. V gave up 2 bases and J gave up 9 bases; unmatched junction bases: 11. The CDR3 is made up of 17 amino acids.

J is TRBJ1-1 and V is TRBV7-3; 7 nucleotides align to TRBD1. CDR3 length: 13 amino acids. Germline V CDR1 and CDR2: SGHTA, FQGTGA. V lost 5 bases to trimming and J lost 4 bases; unmatched junction nucleotides: 4. CDR3 nucleotides: TGTGCCAGCAGCCCAGGGGGAGGCACTGAAGCTTTCTTT. Translated, it gives CASSPGGGTEAFF.

This chain joins TRBV5-8 and TRBJ2-3, with a tentative D call TRBD2 (7 bases). Trimming removed 3 bases at V and 2 bases at J, with 16 bases between. The CDR3 loop spans 16 amino acids. Germline CDR1 SGHTS, CDR2 YDEGEE. CDR3 sequence: CASSWGGRPPTDTQYF. In DNA form, the CDR3 reads TGTGCCAGCAGCTGGGGGGGGCGACCCCCCACAGATACGCAGTATTTT.